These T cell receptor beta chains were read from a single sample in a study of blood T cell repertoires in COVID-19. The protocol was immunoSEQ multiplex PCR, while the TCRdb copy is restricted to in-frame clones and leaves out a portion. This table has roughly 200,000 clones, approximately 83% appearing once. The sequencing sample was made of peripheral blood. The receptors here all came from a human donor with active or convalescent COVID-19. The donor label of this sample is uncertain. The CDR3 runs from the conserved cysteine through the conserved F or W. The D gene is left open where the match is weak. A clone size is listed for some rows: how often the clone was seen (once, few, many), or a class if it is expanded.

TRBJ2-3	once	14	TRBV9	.	TGTGCCAGCAGCGTAGTCTCGGGGGAAGATACGCAGTATTTT	CASSVVSGEDTQYF
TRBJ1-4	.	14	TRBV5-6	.	TGTGCCAGCACCGTTGGGGCCGTTAATGAAAAACTGTTTTTT	CASTVGAVNEKLFF
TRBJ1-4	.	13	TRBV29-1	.	TGCAGCGTCCGAGGGGGAACTAATGAAAAACTGTTTTTT	CSVRGGTNEKLFF
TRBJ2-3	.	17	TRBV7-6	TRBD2	TGTGCCAGCAGCTTAGCGGGGACTAGCGGGAGCACAGATACGCAGTATTTT	CASSLAGTSGSTDTQYF
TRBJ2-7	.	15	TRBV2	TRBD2	TGTGCCAGCAGTGCCTTTGGGACCACAGCGGGAGAGCAGTACTTC	CASSAFGTTAGEQYF
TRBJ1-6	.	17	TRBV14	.	TGTGCCAGCAGCCAAGGCCCCAGGGGCGCTGGAAATTCACCCCTCCACTTT	CASSQGPRGAGNSPLHF
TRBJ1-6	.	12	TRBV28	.	TGTGCCAGCAGTTCGGGGGATTCACCCCTCCACTTT	CASSSGDSPLHF
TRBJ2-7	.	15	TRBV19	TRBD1	TGTGCCAGTAGCCTTACAGGGGCAGGGGCCTACGAGCAGTACTTC	CASSLTGAGAYEQYF
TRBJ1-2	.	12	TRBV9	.	TGTGCCAGCAGCGTGGGGAGGTATGGCTACACCTTC	CASSVGRYGYTF
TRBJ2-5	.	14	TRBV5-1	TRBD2	TGCGCCAGCAGGCTCGGGAGGCTTCAAGAGACCCAGTACTTC	CASRLGRLQETQYF
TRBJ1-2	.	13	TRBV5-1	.	TGCGCCAGCAGCTTGGTAGGTGGAGATGGCTACACCTTC	CASSLVGGDGYTF
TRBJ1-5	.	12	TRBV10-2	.	TGCGCCAGCTCCAAGGGACACCAGCCCCAGCATTTT	CASSKGHQPQHF
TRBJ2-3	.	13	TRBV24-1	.	TGTGCCACAAGACAGTCTAGCACAGATACGCAGTATTTT	CATRQSSTDTQYF
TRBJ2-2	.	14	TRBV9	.	TGTGCCGGGTCAAGGGCTTCGGGGACCGGGGAGCTGTTTTTT	CAGSRASGTGELFF
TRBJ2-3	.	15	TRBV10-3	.	TGTGCCACCAAGTTCGGGGGGCATCTCACAGATACGCAGTATTTT	CATKFGGHLTDTQYF
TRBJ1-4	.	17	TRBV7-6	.	TGTGCCAGCAGCCACGGGCCCAGACAGGCTTCTAATGAAAAACTGTTTTTT	CASSHGPRQASNEKLFF
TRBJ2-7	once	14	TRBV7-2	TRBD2	TGTGCCAGCAGCTTAGCAGGGTCTAGCGGGGGGCTCTACTTC	CASSLAGSSGGLYF
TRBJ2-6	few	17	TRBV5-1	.	TGCGCCAGCAGCGAACTCCCGGGGACTGCTGGGGCCAACGTCCTGACTTTC	CASSELPGTAGANVLTF
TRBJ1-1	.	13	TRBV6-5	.	TGTGCCAGCTCGGATAGGGGGGGAACTGAAGCTTTCTTT	CASSDRGGTEAFF
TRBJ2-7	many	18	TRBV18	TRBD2	TGTGCCAGCTCACCAACCGGGACTAGCGGGATCCCCCCGGTCGAGCAGTACTTC	CASSPTGTSGIPPVEQYF
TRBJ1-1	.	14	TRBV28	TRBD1	TGTGCCAGCACCAGACAGGGGGCGAGGACTGAAGCTTTCTTT	CASTRQGARTEAFF
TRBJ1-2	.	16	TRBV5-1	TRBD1	TGCGCCAGCAGCCTTTACAGGGGCCGCCGCACCTATGGCTACACCTTC	CASSLYRGRRTYGYTF
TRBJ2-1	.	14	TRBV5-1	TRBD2	TGCGCCAGCAGCCACCCCGGGGCTAGCGGAGAGCAGTTCTTC	CASSHPGASGEQFF
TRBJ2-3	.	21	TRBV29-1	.	TGCAGCGTTGAAACGCCATGGGGGGGCGTAACGACTTTTCCCTCACCAGATACGCAGTATTTT	CSVETPWGGVTTFPSPDTQYF
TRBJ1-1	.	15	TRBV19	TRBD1	TGTGCCAGTAGTACCCCGGGACAGGTGGACACTGAAGCTTTCTTT	CASSTPGQVDTEAFF
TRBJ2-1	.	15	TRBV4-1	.	TGCGCCAGCAGCCAGTCACCGACTATTTCAATTGAGCAGTTCTTC	CASSQSPTISIEQFF
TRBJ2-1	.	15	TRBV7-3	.	TGTGCCAGCAGCTTAGGGTTAGCCCACAACAATGAGCAGTTCTTC	CASSLGLAHNNEQFF
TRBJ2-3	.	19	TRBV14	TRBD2	TGTGCCAGCAGCCTCACGTTCAAGCGGGGGGCCCCCCTCACAGATACGCAGTATTTT	CASSLTFKRGAPLTDTQYF
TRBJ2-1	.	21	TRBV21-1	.	TGTGCCAGCAGCAAAGGGGGGGGCTTTAGCGGGAGGCCCCGTACTCATTATGAGCAGTTCTTC	CASSKGGGFSGRPRTHYEQFF
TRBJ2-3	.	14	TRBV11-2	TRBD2	TGTGCCAGCAGCCAGACTAGCAGCGCAGATACGCAGTATTTT	CASSQTSSADTQYF
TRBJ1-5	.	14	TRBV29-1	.	TGCAGCGTCGCAGACAGGACGAGCAATCAGCCCCAGCATTTT	CSVADRTSNQPQHF
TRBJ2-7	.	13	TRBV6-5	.	TGTGCCAGCAGCAGACAGGCCACCTACGAGCAGTACTTC	CASSRQATYEQYF
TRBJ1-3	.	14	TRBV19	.	TGTGCCAGTAGCCCCAGTAGGGGTGGAAACACCATATATTTT	CASSPSRGGNTIYF
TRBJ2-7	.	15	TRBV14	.	TGTGCCAGCAGCCCCTTTGCTTCAGGGGTCTACGAGCAGTACTTC	CASSPFASGVYEQYF
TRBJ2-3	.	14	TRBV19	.	TGTGCCAGTAGTATCTTTAGCCGCACAGATACGCAGTATTTT	CASSIFSRTDTQYF
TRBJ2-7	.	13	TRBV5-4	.	TGTGCCAGCAGCAGCAGGGGTTCCTACGAGCAGTACTTC	CASSSRGSYEQYF
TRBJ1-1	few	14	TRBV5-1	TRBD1	TGCGCCAGCAGCTTCGACAGGGGGGGCACTGAAGCTTTCTTT	CASSFDRGGTEAFF
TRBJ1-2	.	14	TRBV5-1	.	TGCGCCAGCAGCTTGGACGGGCTCGGGGGTGGCTACACCTTC	CASSLDGLGGGYTF
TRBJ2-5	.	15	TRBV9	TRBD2	TGTGCCAGCAGCGTAGCGGGGGGACTCCAAGAGACCCAGTACTTC	CASSVAGGLQETQYF
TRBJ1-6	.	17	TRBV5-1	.	TGCGCCAGCAGCTTGAGGTCAGGGAGGTCCTATAATTCACCCCTCCACTTT	CASSLRSGRSYNSPLHF
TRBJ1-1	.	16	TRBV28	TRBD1	TGTGCCAGCAGTCCTCTTCTAGACAGGGGAAAGACTGAAGCTTTCTTT	CASSPLLDRGKTEAFF
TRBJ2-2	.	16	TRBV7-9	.	TGTGCCAGCAGCTTAGCGTCGAGAGGGAACACCGGGGAGCTGTTTTTT	CASSLASRGNTGELFF
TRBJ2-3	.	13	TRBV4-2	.	TGTGCCAGCAGGGCGGGGAGCACAGATACGCAGTATTTT	CASRAGSTDTQYF
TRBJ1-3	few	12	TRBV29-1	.	TGCAGCGTGGAAGAATCGGGAAACACCATATATTTT	CSVEESGNTIYF
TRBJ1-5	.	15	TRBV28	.	TGTGCCAGCAGTCCCAACTTGGGGCAAAATCAGCCCCAGCATTTT	CASSPNLGQNQPQHF
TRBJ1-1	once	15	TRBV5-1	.	TGCGCCAGCAGCCCCTCAGTCCCCGGCGGCACTGAAGCTTTCTTT	CASSPSVPGGTEAFF
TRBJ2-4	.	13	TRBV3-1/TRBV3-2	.	TGTGCCAGCAGCCGAAGCAACGATGACATTCAGTACTTC	CASSRSNDDIQYF
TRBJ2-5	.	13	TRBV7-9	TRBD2	TGTGCCAGCATCGTGGCGGGAGAAGAGACCCAGTACTTC	CASIVAGEETQYF
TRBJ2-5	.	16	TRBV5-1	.	TGCGCCAGCAGCTTCCTAGGACAGGGAGGGCGGGAGACCCAGTACTTC	CASSFLGQGGRETQYF
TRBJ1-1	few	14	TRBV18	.	TGTGCCAGCTCACCACCGGGCCCTTCCACTGAAGCTTTCTTT	CASSPPGPSTEAFF
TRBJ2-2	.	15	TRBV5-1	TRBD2	TGCGCCAGCAGATGGGAGGGACCGGGCACCGGGGAGCTGTTTTTT	CASRWEGPGTGELFF
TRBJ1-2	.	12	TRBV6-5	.	TGTGCCAGCCCAAGTCAGGGTTATGGCTACACCTTC	CASPSQGYGYTF
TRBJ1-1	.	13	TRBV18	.	TGTGCCAGCTCACGACCAGGGGTCACTGAAGCTTTCTTT	CASSRPGVTEAFF
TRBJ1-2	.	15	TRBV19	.	TGTGCCAGTAGTTCACAGGGTTTGACGAGTGGTGGCTACACCTTC	CASSSQGLTSGGYTF
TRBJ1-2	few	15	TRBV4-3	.	TGCGCCAGCAGCCAAGATACAGGGCGCAGCTATGGCTACACCTTC	CASSQDTGRSYGYTF
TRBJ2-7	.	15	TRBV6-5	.	TGTGCCAGCAGTTACTGGGGACTGACCACCTACGAGCAGTACTTC	CASSYWGLTTYEQYF
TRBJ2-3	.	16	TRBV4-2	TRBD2	TGTGCCAGCAGCCGGGGGACTAGCGGTAGCACAGATACGCAGTATTTT	CASSRGTSGSTDTQYF
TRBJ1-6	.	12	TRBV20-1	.	TGCAGTGCTAGTCGAGCTAATTCACCCCTCCACTTT	CSASRANSPLHF
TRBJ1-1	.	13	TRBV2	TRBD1	TGTGCCAGCAGGGGACAGCCGAACACTGAAGCTTTCTTT	CASRGQPNTEAFF